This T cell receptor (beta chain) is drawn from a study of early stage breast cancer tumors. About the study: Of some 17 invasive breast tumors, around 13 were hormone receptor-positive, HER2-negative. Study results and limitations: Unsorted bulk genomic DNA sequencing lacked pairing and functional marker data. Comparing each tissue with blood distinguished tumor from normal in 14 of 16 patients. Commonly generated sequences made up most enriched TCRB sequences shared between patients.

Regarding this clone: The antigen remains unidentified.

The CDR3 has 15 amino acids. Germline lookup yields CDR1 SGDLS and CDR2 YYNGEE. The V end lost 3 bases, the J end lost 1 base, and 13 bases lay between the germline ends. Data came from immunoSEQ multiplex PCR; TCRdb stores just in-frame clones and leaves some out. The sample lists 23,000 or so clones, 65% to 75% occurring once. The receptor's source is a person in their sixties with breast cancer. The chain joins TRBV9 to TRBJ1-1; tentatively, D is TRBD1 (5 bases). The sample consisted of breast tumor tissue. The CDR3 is CASSAGMGGNTEAFF. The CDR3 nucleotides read TGTGCCAGCAGCGCGGGAATGGGGGGGAACACTGAAGCTTTCTTT.